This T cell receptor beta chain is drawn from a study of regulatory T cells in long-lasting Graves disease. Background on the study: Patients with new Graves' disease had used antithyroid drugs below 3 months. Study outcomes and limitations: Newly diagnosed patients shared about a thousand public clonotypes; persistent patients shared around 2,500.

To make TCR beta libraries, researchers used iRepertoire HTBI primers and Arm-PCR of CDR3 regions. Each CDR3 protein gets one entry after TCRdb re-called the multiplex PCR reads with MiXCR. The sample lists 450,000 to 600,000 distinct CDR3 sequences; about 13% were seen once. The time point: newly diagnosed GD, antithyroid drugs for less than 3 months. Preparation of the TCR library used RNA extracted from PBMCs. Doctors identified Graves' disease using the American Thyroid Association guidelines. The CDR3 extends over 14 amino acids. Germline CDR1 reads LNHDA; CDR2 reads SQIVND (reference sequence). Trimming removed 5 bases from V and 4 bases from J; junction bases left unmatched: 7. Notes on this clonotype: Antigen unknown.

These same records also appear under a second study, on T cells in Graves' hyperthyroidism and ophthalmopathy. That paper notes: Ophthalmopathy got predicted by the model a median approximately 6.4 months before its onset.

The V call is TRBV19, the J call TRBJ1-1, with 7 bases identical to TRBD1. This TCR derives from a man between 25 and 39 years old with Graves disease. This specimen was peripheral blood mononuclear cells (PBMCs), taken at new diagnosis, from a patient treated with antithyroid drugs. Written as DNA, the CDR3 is TGTGCCAGTAGTTCATTCAGGGGGACCACTGAAGCTTTCTTT. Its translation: CASSSFRGTTEAFF.